The rows below give T cell receptor beta chains drawn from one sample of a study of blood T cell repertoires in COVID-19. Profiling relied on immunoSEQ multiplex PCR, and the TCRdb table lists in-frame clones only, not all of them. The data hold 250,000 or so clones, with around 88% observed a single time. Sequenced material: peripheral blood. The receptor source for this set is a man under 40 with active or convalescent COVID-19. Both conserved end residues are part of each CDR3. A D gene is named only where the DNA matches it firmly. Clone size is stated in some rows and not others, as once, few, many or a class when expanded.

d_gene: TRBD1; abundance: once; v_gene: TRBV15; j_gene: TRBJ2-1; CDR3nt: TGTGCCACCAGCAGGGACAGGGCCACATATTCATACAATGAGCAGTTCTTC; CDR3aa: CATSRDRATYSYNEQFF
d_gene: TRBD1; abundance: once; v_gene: TRBV6-5; j_gene: TRBJ1-2; CDR3nt: TGTGCCAGCAGCCACCCCAGGGGGACCGACTATGGCTACACCTTC; CDR3aa: CASSHPRGTDYGYTF
d_gene: -; abundance: -; v_gene: TRBV29-1; j_gene: TRBJ2-5; CDR3nt: TGCAGCGTTGCTAGATCGGCGGAGACCCAGTACTTC; CDR3aa: CSVARSAETQYF
d_gene: -; abundance: -; v_gene: TRBV11-2; j_gene: TRBJ1-4; CDR3nt: TGTGCCAGCAGCTTAGTACGGGGAACTAATGAAAAACTGTTTTTT; CDR3aa: CASSLVRGTNEKLFF
d_gene: -; abundance: -; v_gene: TRBV4-3; j_gene: TRBJ1-1; CDR3nt: TGCGCCAGCAGCCAAGATAGGGGAACCCGTGGAGCTTTCTTT; CDR3aa: CASSQDRGTRGAFF
d_gene: TRBD1; abundance: -; v_gene: TRBV7-2; j_gene: TRBJ1-2; CDR3nt: TGTGCCAGCGGCCGGGACAGGTCGAGTCTTGGCTACACCTTC; CDR3aa: CASGRDRSSLGYTF
d_gene: -; abundance: -; v_gene: TRBV28; j_gene: TRBJ1-5; CDR3nt: TGTGCCAGCGTTTCCGAGTATCAGCCCCAGCATTTT; CDR3aa: CASVSEYQPQHF
d_gene: TRBD1; abundance: once; v_gene: TRBV5-6; j_gene: TRBJ1-1; CDR3nt: TGTGCCAGCACTAGAATTCTACAGGGGGTTGTTGAAGCTTTCTTT; CDR3aa: CASTRILQGVVEAFF
d_gene: TRBD1; abundance: few; v_gene: TRBV4-3; j_gene: TRBJ1-4; CDR3nt: TGCGCCAGCAGCCAACAAACTGGACAGGGGGCCGAAAAACTGTTTTTT; CDR3aa: CASSQQTGQGAEKLFF
d_gene: TRBD1; abundance: once; v_gene: TRBV18; j_gene: TRBJ2-7; CDR3nt: TGTGCCAGCTCACCACTTGGGACAGTACAATCCTACGAGCAGTACTTC; CDR3aa: CASSPLGTVQSYEQYF
d_gene: TRBD1; abundance: few; v_gene: TRBV5-1; j_gene: TRBJ1-1; CDR3nt: TGCGCCAGCAGGGATTACACAGGGGAAGACACTGAAGCTTTCTTT; CDR3aa: CASRDYTGEDTEAFF
d_gene: TRBD1; abundance: -; v_gene: TRBV15; j_gene: TRBJ1-1; CDR3nt: TGTGCCACCAGCAGAGGGGGACAGGGGGTGAACACTGAAGCTTTCTTT; CDR3aa: CATSRGGQGVNTEAFF
d_gene: -; abundance: -; v_gene: TRBV6-5; j_gene: TRBJ2-7; CDR3nt: TGTGCCAGCAGGAATAGAAACAGGTTCTCCTACGAGCAGTACTTC; CDR3aa: CASRNRNRFSYEQYF
d_gene: TRBD1; abundance: -; v_gene: TRBV30; j_gene: TRBJ1-5; CDR3nt: TGTGCCTGGAGTACCATAGGGACAGCAAATCAGCCCCAGCATTTT; CDR3aa: CAWSTIGTANQPQHF
d_gene: -; abundance: few; v_gene: TRBV6-4; j_gene: TRBJ2-6; CDR3nt: TGTGCCAGCAGTGACTCCGACAGCTCTGGGGCCAACGTCCTGACTTTC; CDR3aa: CASSDSDSSGANVLTF
d_gene: -; abundance: -; v_gene: TRBV7-2; j_gene: TRBJ2-2; CDR3nt: TGTGCCAGCAGCTTAGTGGCCGCCAGGTCCTACACCGGGGAGCTGTTTTTT; CDR3aa: CASSLVAARSYTGELFF
d_gene: -; abundance: once; v_gene: TRBV19; j_gene: TRBJ1-5; CDR3nt: TGTGCCAGTAGTATGGGCCTAAACCCGGAAAATCAGCCCCAGCATTTT; CDR3aa: CASSMGLNPENQPQHF
d_gene: TRBD1; abundance: -; v_gene: TRBV12-5; j_gene: TRBJ1-5; CDR3nt: TGTGCTAGTGGTTTGGTAATGGACAGGAATCAGCCCCAGCATTTT; CDR3aa: CASGLVMDRNQPQHF
d_gene: TRBD2; abundance: -; v_gene: TRBV7-2; j_gene: TRBJ2-5; CDR3nt: TGTGCCAGCAGCCCTGGTGCGGGGGGGCTGGAGACCCAGTACTTC; CDR3aa: CASSPGAGGLETQYF
d_gene: TRBD2; abundance: -; v_gene: TRBV27; j_gene: TRBJ2-3; CDR3nt: TGTGCCAGCAGTTTATCCCGGGGGGTAGGTACGCAGTATTTT; CDR3aa: CASSLSRGVGTQYF
d_gene: TRBD2; abundance: -; v_gene: TRBV9; j_gene: TRBJ2-3; CDR3nt: TGTGCCAGCAGCGTAAGCGGGGCGACCACAGATACGCAGTATTTT; CDR3aa: CASSVSGATTDTQYF
d_gene: TRBD2; abundance: -; v_gene: TRBV7-3; j_gene: TRBJ2-1; CDR3nt: TGTGCCAGCAGCCCAAGCGGGGGCCATTACAATGAGCAGTTCTTC; CDR3aa: CASSPSGGHYNEQFF
d_gene: TRBD1; abundance: -; v_gene: TRBV11-2; j_gene: TRBJ1-1; CDR3nt: TGTGCCAGCAGCTTGGGTTTGTTTCTAGACAGGGATAAAGCTTTCTTT; CDR3aa: CASSLGLFLDRDKAFF
d_gene: TRBD1; abundance: -; v_gene: TRBV4-3; j_gene: TRBJ2-5; CDR3nt: TGCGCCAGCAGCCAACAAACAGGGGCGTGGGAGACCCAGTACTTC; CDR3aa: CASSQQTGAWETQYF
d_gene: TRBD1; abundance: -; v_gene: TRBV7-3; j_gene: TRBJ2-3; CDR3nt: TGTGCCAGCAGCTTAGGGCAGGGGGTTGGTACGCAGTATTTT; CDR3aa: CASSLGQGVGTQYF
d_gene: TRBD1; abundance: -; v_gene: TRBV19; j_gene: TRBJ2-6; CDR3nt: TGTGCCAGTAGTGGGAAGGGACAGACCTCTGGGGCCAACGTCCTGACTTTC; CDR3aa: CASSGKGQTSGANVLTF
d_gene: -; abundance: -; v_gene: TRBV4-3; j_gene: TRBJ2-7; CDR3nt: TGCGCCAGCAGCCAAGAGATCGGCGGATACGTTCCCTACGAGCAGTACTTC; CDR3aa: CASSQEIGGYVPYEQYF
d_gene: TRBD1; abundance: -; v_gene: TRBV11-1; j_gene: TRBJ1-2; CDR3nt: TGTGCCAGCAGCTCCGATACAGGGGTTGGCTACACCTTC; CDR3aa: CASSSDTGVGYTF
d_gene: -; abundance: -; v_gene: TRBV2; j_gene: TRBJ1-2; CDR3nt: TGTGCCAGCAGCGACAGAGACGGCTACACCTTC; CDR3aa: CASSDRDGYTF
d_gene: -; abundance: -; v_gene: TRBV4-3; j_gene: TRBJ1-1; CDR3nt: TGCGCCAGCAGCCAAGGGGGCCAGGGGTGGGTAATGGGCACTGAAGCTTTCTTT; CDR3aa: CASSQGGQGWVMGTEAFF
d_gene: TRBD2; abundance: -; v_gene: TRBV13; j_gene: TRBJ2-3; CDR3nt: TGTGCCAGCAGCTCCTGGGGCGGGGGGGCGTCAGATACGCAGTATTTT; CDR3aa: CASSSWGGGASDTQYF
d_gene: TRBD2; abundance: -; v_gene: TRBV25-1; j_gene: TRBJ2-7; CDR3nt: TGTGCCACTGGGAGGGCCGGGGAGCAGTACTTC; CDR3aa: CATGRAGEQYF
d_gene: -; abundance: many; v_gene: TRBV6-5; j_gene: TRBJ2-1; CDR3nt: TGTGCCAGCGGTTCGAATGAGCAGTTCTTC; CDR3aa: CASGSNEQFF
d_gene: TRBD1; abundance: -; v_gene: TRBV18; j_gene: TRBJ1-1; CDR3nt: TGTGCCAGCTCTCAAACAGGGGGCGCAGAGTACACTGAAGCTTTCTTT; CDR3aa: CASSQTGGAEYTEAFF
d_gene: -; abundance: -; v_gene: TRBV7-7; j_gene: TRBJ1-2; CDR3nt: TGTGCCAGCAGAATCCGGGACACCGACCTCTATGGCTACACCTTC; CDR3aa: CASRIRDTDLYGYTF
d_gene: TRBD1; abundance: -; v_gene: TRBV11-2; j_gene: TRBJ2-7; CDR3nt: TGTGCCAGCAGCTTACAAACAGGGGGTCGAACCTACGAGCAGTACTTC; CDR3aa: CASSLQTGGRTYEQYF
d_gene: TRBD1; abundance: -; v_gene: TRBV6-5; j_gene: TRBJ1-2; CDR3nt: TGTGCCAGCAGTTACGACAACCCAGGACAGGGTTATGGCTACACCTTC; CDR3aa: CASSYDNPGQGYGYTF
d_gene: -; abundance: -; v_gene: TRBV11-1; j_gene: TRBJ1-1; CDR3nt: TGTGCCAGCAGCCTTTCGTCGAGGAGGACTGAAGCTTTCTTT; CDR3aa: CASSLSSRRTEAFF
d_gene: -; abundance: -; v_gene: TRBV7-9; j_gene: TRBJ1-2; CDR3nt: TGTGCCAGCAGCCAAGCAACCACAGGGTCAGTGGCTGGCTACACCTTC; CDR3aa: CASSQATTGSVAGYTF
d_gene: TRBD1; abundance: -; v_gene: TRBV20-1; j_gene: TRBJ1-2; CDR3nt: TGCAGTGCTAGTCACCGGGACAGGGCTGATGGCTACACCTTC; CDR3aa: CSASHRDRADGYTF
d_gene: -; abundance: -; v_gene: TRBV21-1; j_gene: TRBJ2-7; CDR3nt: TGTGCCAGCAGCACCAGACAGGGGACCTCCTACGAGCAGTACTTC; CDR3aa: CASSTRQGTSYEQYF
d_gene: -; abundance: -; v_gene: TRBV25-1; j_gene: TRBJ2-3; CDR3nt: TGTGCCAGCAGTGAAGAGGCCCCCCTTATCCCCTCTGCAGGGACGCAGTATTTT; CDR3aa: CASSEEAPLIPSAGTQYF
d_gene: TRBD2; abundance: -; v_gene: TRBV5-1; j_gene: TRBJ2-1; CDR3nt: TGCGCCAGCAGCATCGGGACTAGCGACTACAATGAGCAGTTCTTC; CDR3aa: CASSIGTSDYNEQFF
d_gene: -; abundance: -; v_gene: TRBV7-6; j_gene: TRBJ2-7; CDR3nt: TGTGCCAGCAGCCGGGATCGGGGTGCCTACGAGCAGTACTTC; CDR3aa: CASSRDRGAYEQYF
d_gene: TRBD2; abundance: -; v_gene: TRBV27; j_gene: TRBJ2-7; CDR3nt: TGTGCCAGCAGTTTGCGGGGGAAGCTGAGGGAGCAGTACTTC; CDR3aa: CASSLRGKLREQYF